The subject of this entry is one T cell receptor (beta chain). Its antigen remains unidentified. This record belongs to a study of T cell clonotyping in hematopoietic cell transplantation. TCRdb keeps only in-frame clones here, not all; method: immunoSEQ multiplex PCR. The table records around 9,700 clones, about nine tenths of them present only once. The CDR3 covers 13 residues. Per germline, CDR1 SNHLY and CDR2 FYNNEI. V lost 8 bases, J lost 0 bases, and 9 bases lay in between. Study results and limitations: At the given depth, recipient repertoires were over 95% de novo clonotypes. Cells were unsorted, so CD4 and CD8 contributions were not separated. After transplant, recipient diversity fell while pathologically expanded clonotypes grew through day 180.

Sequenced here: PBMCs, sampled 180 days after allogeneic stem cell transplant. The V call is TRBV2, the J call TRBJ2-3; no firm D call. The TCR comes from a male patient aged 60-70 years who had an allogeneic stem cell transplant from an unrelated donor, so the T cells may come from the graft donor. Some clones in this sample may be carry-over from other donors' samples. In DNA, the CDR3 is TGTGCCAGCTCTAAGGAAAGCACAGATACGCAGTATTTT. Translating gives CASSKESTDTQYF.